These T cell receptor beta chains were read from a single sample in a study of early T cells in non-severe SARS-CoV-2 infection. TCRdb independently ran MiXCR on the 5' RACE reads; one entry per CDR3 protein. Among roughly 69,000 distinct CDR3 sequences listed, 8.8% were seen once. Sequencing was performed on whole blood, taken at baseline. The receptors derive from an adult who was a healthcare worker with PCR-confirmed SARS-CoV-2 infection or an uninfected control (not recorded which). CDR3s include the opening cysteine and the closing phenylalanine or tryptophan. The D gene is left open where the match is weak. The size entry is marked missing in some rows and otherwise reads once, few, many or a size class.

D: .
J: TRBJ2-5
size: .
V: TRBV11-2
DNA: TGTGCCAGCAGCTTTGGGGCCCAAGAGACCCAGTACTTC
CDR3: CASSFGAQETQYF

D: .
J: TRBJ2-6
size: few
V: TRBV3-1
DNA: TGTGCCAGCAGCCCCGATCCCATGGGACGGATGTCTGGGGCCAACGTCCTGACTTTC
CDR3: CASSPDPMGRMSGANVLTF

D: TRBD1
J: TRBJ2-7
size: many
V: TRBV5-4
DNA: TGTGCCAGCAGCTTCCGACAGGGGGCCCATCTCGGCGGGGTCGAGCAGTACTTC
CDR3: CASSFRQGAHLGGVEQYF

D: .
J: TRBJ1-1
size: .
V: TRBV7-9
DNA: TGTGCCAGCAGCCCACAGGGATTTTACACTGAAGCTTTCTTT
CDR3: CASSPQGFYTEAFF

D: .
J: TRBJ2-1
size: many
V: TRBV19
DNA: TGTGCCAGTAGTATAGTGAACGGCCATGAGCAGTTCTTC
CDR3: CASSIVNGHEQFF

D: TRBD1
J: TRBJ1-2
size: .
V: TRBV19
DNA: TGTGCCAGTAGTCCTGGGACAGGAGCTTCTAACTATGGCTACACCTTC
CDR3: CASSPGTGASNYGYTF

D: .
J: TRBJ2-3
size: .
V: TRBV3-1
DNA: TGTGCCAGCAGCCTGCCGGGGAGCGGGCAGTATTTT
CDR3: CASSLPGSGQYF

D: .
J: TRBJ2-5
size: .
V: TRBV20-1
DNA: TGCAGTGCTAGGAACCCACAGGGAGGCCAAGAGACCCAGTACTTC
CDR3: CSARNPQGGQETQYF

D: .
J: TRBJ2-2
size: .
V: TRBV29-1
DNA: TGCAGCGTTGTAGTTGGGCCAAACACCGGGGAGCTGTTTTTT
CDR3: CSVVVGPNTGELFF

D: TRBD1
J: TRBJ1-4
size: few
V: TRBV7-9
DNA: TGTGCCAGCAGCCAGTCGGGACAGTTTAATGAAAAACTGTTTTTT
CDR3: CASSQSGQFNEKLFF

D: TRBD1
J: TRBJ2-1
size: many
V: TRBV7-2
DNA: TGTGCCAGCAGTCCCGGACAGGGCAACCCGTTCTTC
CDR3: CASSPGQGNPFF

D: TRBD2
J: TRBJ2-1
size: .
V: TRBV20-1
DNA: TGCAGTGCTCCGGGACTAGCTGCCTACAATGAGCAGTTCTTC
CDR3: CSAPGLAAYNEQFF

D: TRBD2
J: TRBJ2-3
size: many
V: TRBV7-6
DNA: TGTGCCAGCAGCGGCGGACTAGCGGGAGGGCAAAGCACAGATACGCAGTATTTT
CDR3: CASSGGLAGGQSTDTQYF

D: TRBD1
J: TRBJ2-7
size: few
V: TRBV30
DNA: TGTGCCTGGAGCTTGACAGGGAGGCAGTACTTC
CDR3: CAWSLTGRQYF

D: .
J: TRBJ2-7
size: .
V: TRBV5-6
DNA: TGTGCCAGCAGCAGTGACAGATCCTACGAGCAGTACTTC
CDR3: CASSSDRSYEQYF

D: .
J: TRBJ1-6
size: many
V: TRBV20-1
DNA: TGCAGTGCCCTCAGGAGCTCCTATAATTCACCCCTCCACTTT
CDR3: CSALRSSYNSPLHF

D: TRBD2
J: TRBJ2-5
size: .
V: TRBV20-1
DNA: TGCAGTGCTGAGGGACTAGCGGGAGTCCGATTAGGGACCCAGTACTTC
CDR3: CSAEGLAGVRLGTQYF

D: .
J: TRBJ2-1
size: few
V: TRBV5-4
DNA: TGTGCCAGCAGCTTGGGCGGGAACAACTACAATGAGCAGTTCTTC
CDR3: CASSLGGNNYNEQFF

D: .
J: TRBJ1-4
size: many
V: TRBV11-3
DNA: TGTGCCAGCAGCTTCCGCCCTGAAAGAACTAATGAAAAACTGTTTTTT
CDR3: CASSFRPERTNEKLFF